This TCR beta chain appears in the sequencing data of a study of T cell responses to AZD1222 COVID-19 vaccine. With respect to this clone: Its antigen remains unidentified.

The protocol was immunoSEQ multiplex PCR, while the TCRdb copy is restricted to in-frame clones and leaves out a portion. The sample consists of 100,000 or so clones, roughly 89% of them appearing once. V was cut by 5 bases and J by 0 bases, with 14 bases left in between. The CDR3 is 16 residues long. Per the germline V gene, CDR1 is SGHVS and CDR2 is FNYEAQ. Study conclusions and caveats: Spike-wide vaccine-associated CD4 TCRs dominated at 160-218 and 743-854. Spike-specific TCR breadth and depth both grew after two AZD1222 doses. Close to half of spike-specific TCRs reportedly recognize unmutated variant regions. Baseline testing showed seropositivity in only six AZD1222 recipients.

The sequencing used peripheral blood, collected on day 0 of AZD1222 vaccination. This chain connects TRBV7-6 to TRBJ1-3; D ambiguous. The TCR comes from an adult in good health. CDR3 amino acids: CASSTTGLRSGNTIYF. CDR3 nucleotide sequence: TGTGCCAGCAGCACGACCGGGCTCCGCTCTGGAAACACCATATATTTT.